This is a list of T cell receptor beta chains from one sample in a study of CD8 T cells in ankylosing spondylitis. TCRdb called the 5' RACE reads again in MiXCR, with one record for every CDR3 protein. The data contain some 220,000 distinct CDR3 sequences, over 9.5% of them singletons. Sequenced material: blood, either unsorted or a sorted T cell fraction (not recorded which). The receptors originated from a male donor with ankylosing spondylitis or in good health (not recorded which). Each CDR3 is given with its conserved first and last residue. Clone size is given for some rows only: seen once, a few or many times, or a class if the clone is expanded.

V gene,clone size,CDR3 protein
TRBV4-2,many,CASSRDGGEGETQYF
TRBV11-2,NA,CASSLRGAKNIQYF
TRBV2,few,CASSSTPKAQYF
TRBV20-1,many,CSAPSRSGTVKETQYF
TRBV4-1,few,CASSGTRGSSYNEQFF
TRBV30,many,CAWSVVPSGPSYEQYF
TRBV5-1,many,CASSLGSPEETQYF
TRBV5-1,many,CASSLDPGQDYEQYF
TRBV20-1,NA,CSAPPGGPHNEQFF
TRBV30,NA,CAWSVLGVEQYF
TRBV5-1,many,CASSFVTPQNNEQFF